Shown below are 22 T cell receptor beta chains from a single sample sequenced in a study of T cell repertoires in cytomegalovirus infection. MiXCR, run by TCRdb on the reads, gives a single entry per CDR3 protein. The profile shows tens of thousands of distinct CDR3 sequences, 20% to 25% of them singletons. Their target antigens are unknown. Sequences were derived from CD8+ T cells from cultured PBMCs, sampled from culture after CMV antigen stimulation. These receptors all stem from a human donor in good health (CMV status not recorded). Some clones in this sample may be carry-over from other donors' samples.

This clonotype was seen more than once but under ten times. The chain has TRBV7-8 and TRBJ2-1; D perhaps matches TRBD2 (6 bases). Trimming took 2 bases from V and 3 from J, leaving 14 bases between them. The CDR3 length is 16 residues. The germline CDR1 and CDR2 sequences are SGHVS and FQNEAQ. CDR3 region: CASSLTGTQIYNEQFF. The CDR3 nucleotides are TGTGCCAGCAGCTTAACCGGGACTCAGATCTACAATGAGCAGTTCTTC.

The gene calls are TRBV7-2 and TRBJ1-6; D uncertain. Trimming removed 7 bases from V and 0 bases from J, with 10 bases in between. This CDR3 comprises 15 residues. The germline V gene has CDR1 SGHTA and CDR2 FQGNSA. The CDR3: CASTLMLSYNSPLHF. The CDR3 DNA reads TGTGCCAGCACCCTAATGCTCTCCTATAATTCACCCCTCCACTTT. Variable domain in full (rest from reference TRBV7-2 and TRBJ1-6): GAGVSQSPSNKVTEKGKDVELRCDPISGHTALYWYRQSLGQGLEFLIYFQGNSAPDKSGLPSDRFSAERTGGSVSTLTIQRTQQEDSAVYLCASTLMLSYNSPLHFGNGTRLTVT.

Regarding this clonotype: An end of the junction does not agree with germline; a read error may underlie this. The chain recombines TRBV6-5 with TRBJ2-7; D may be TRBD1 (5 bases). The CDR3 is 15 amino acids. Germline V gene data show CDR1 as MNHEY and CDR2 as SVGAGI. CDR3 region: CDSSYSLAQDYEQYF. CDR3 coding DNA: TGTGACAGCAGTTACTCACTCGCACAGGACTACGAGCAGTACTTC.

The gene calls are TRBV5-4 and TRBJ2-7, with D tentatively TRBD2 (5 bases). Germline CDR1 SGHNT, CDR2 YYREEE (reference sequence). This CDR3 is 14 amino acids long. Trimming stripped 4 bases from V and 0 bases from J, with 11 bases between. The CDR3: CASSGSESSYEQYF. The CDR3 coding sequence is TGTGCCAGCAGCGGTAGCGAGAGCTCCTACGAGCAGTACTTC.

The V call is TRBV6-2 or TRBV6-3, the J call TRBJ2-7, with D possibly TRBD2 on 6 matching bases. The CDR3 extends over 15 amino acids. V lost 0 bases and J lost 10, with 19 bases in between. The germline gives CDR1 MNHEY, CDR2 SVGEGT. The CDR3 DNA sequence: TGTGCCAGCAGTTACTCGAGGACACTAGCTGAATCCCAGTACTTC. Encoded protein: CASSYSRTLAESQYF.

This clonotype was counted a few times. The V gene is TRBV7-2, the J gene TRBJ2-2; 13 nucleotides line up with TRBD2. V shed 4 bases and J 7 bases; nucleotides not matched to a gene: 6. CDR1 SGHTA and CDR2 FQGNSA come from the germline V gene. The CDR3 loop spans 16 amino acids. The CDR3 loop reads CASSSGLAGPGGELFF. The CDR3 DNA reads as TGTGCCAGCAGCTCGGGACTAGCGGGGCCGGGCGGGGAGCTGTTTTTT.

This clonotype was seen repeatedly, ten times or more. The chain couples TRBV5-8 to TRBJ2-4, with TRBD1 matching over 10 bases. The CDR3 totals 14 residues. Trimming removed 4 bases from V and 6 bases from J; junction bases left unmatched: 4. Per germline, CDR1 SGHTS and CDR2 YDEGEE. Here the CDR3 reads CASSLGQGRNIQYF. The CDR3 DNA is TGTGCCAGCAGCCTGGGACAGGGGAGAAACATTCAGTACTTC.

This clonotype was picked up a small number of times. V usage is TRBV19 and J usage is TRBJ2-7; D ambiguous. Deletions cut 4 bases from V and 6 bases from J, with 10 bases between. CDR3 length: 12 amino acids. From germline, CDR1 is LNHDA and CDR2 SQIVND (reference sequence). DNA for the CDR3: TGTGCCAGTAGTACTCAATACAGCGAGCAGTACTTC. As protein: CASSTQYSEQYF.

The gene calls are TRBV7-2 and TRBJ1-5; 7 bases are a match to TRBD1. The CDR3 totals 15 residues. V was clipped by 2 bases and J by 3 bases; unmatched bases: 4. From germline, CDR1 is SGHTA and CDR2 FQGNSA. In DNA form, the CDR3 reads TGTGCCAGCAGCTTATGGGACAGTTTCAATCAGCCCCAGCATTTT. It specifies CASSLWDSFNQPQHF. The full variable domain, its missing parts supplied by reference TRBV7-2 and TRBJ1-5, is GAGVSQSPSNKVTEKGKDVELRCDPISGHTALYWYRQSLGQGLEFLIYFQGNSAPDKSGLPSDRFSAERTGGSVSTLTIQRTQQEDSAVYLCASSLWDSFNQPQHFGDGTRLSIL.

The chain uses TRBV7-6 and TRBJ1-1; D not certain. The V end lost 5 bases, the J end lost 5 bases, and 24 bases lay between the germline ends. CDR3 length: 17 residues. CDR1 is SGHVS and CDR2 is FNYEAQ in the germline V gene. The CDR3 DNA reads TGTGCCAGCAGCGCCACGGTTGAGGCACTTTTGTATACTGAAGCTTTCTTT. The encoded protein is CASSATVEALLYTEAFF.

This clonotype was picked up many times. This sequence joins TRBV6-2 or TRBV6-3 and TRBJ2-3; TRBD1 aligns across 9 bases. The CDR3 is made up of 14 amino acids. After removal of 10 bases from V and 6 bases from J, the junction contained 11 bases not matched to a gene. CDR1 MNHEY and CDR2 SVGEGT come from the germline V gene. The CDR3 region has the DNA TGTGCCACTGAAGACAGGGGGGTCGGGGATACGCAGTATTTT. This sequence encodes CATEDRGVGDTQYF.

The V gene is TRBV7-2, the J gene TRBJ2-1, with D perhaps TRBD2 (5 bases). Between the trimmed V and J ends, which lost 4 bases and 7 bases, there was a span of 8 bases. Germline CDR1 SGHTA, CDR2 FQGNSA. This CDR3 contains 12 residues. Here the CDR3 DNA reads TGTGCCAGCAGCTCGAGGGAGAATGAGCAGTTCTTC. Residues: CASSSRENEQFF.

V usage is TRBV7-2 and J usage is TRBJ2-5; D unresolved. CDR1 is SGHTA, CDR2 FQGNSA, per germline. Trimming removed 2 bases from V and 5 bases from J, with 9 bases in between. The CDR3 has 13 residues. The CDR3 loop is CASSLNIVETQYF. CDR3 coding DNA: TGTGCCAGCAGCTTAAATATTGTGGAGACCCAGTACTTC.

CDR3 DNA sequence: TGTGCCAGCAGTGCAGCTAGCGGGGGACTCTCCTACAATGAGCAGTTCTTC. This codes for CASSAASGGLSYNEQFF. This chain connects TRBV6-1 to TRBJ2-1, with 10 bases lining up with TRBD2. The length of the CDR3 is 17 residues. Germline values: CDR1 MNHNS, CDR2 SASEGT. J gave up 0 bases and V 4 bases, and 6 bases lay outside the gene matches.

V and J are TRBV7-9 and TRBJ2-7; 8 positions agree with TRBD2. The CDR3 runs 14 residues. V gave up 5 bases and J gave up 4 bases; unmatched junction bases: 7. Per the germline V gene, CDR1 is SEHNR and CDR2 is FQNEAQ (reference sequence). CDR3 region: CASSDTSGTYEQYF. Written as DNA, the CDR3 is TGTGCCAGCAGCGATACTAGCGGAACGTACGAGCAGTACTTC.

This chain links TRBV12-3 or TRBV12-4 with TRBJ1-1; TRBD1 agrees at 12 bases. The CDR3 runs 19 residues. J gave up 3 bases and V 5 bases, and 16 bases lay outside the gene matches. In nucleotides, the CDR3 is TGTGCCAGCAGTACACAAGCCGGGACAGGGGGCGCGGGAGACACTGAAGCTTTCTTT. The encoded protein is CASSTQAGTGGAGDTEAFF.

The genes are TRBV2 and TRBJ1-2; TRBD1 agrees at 9 bases. CDR3 length: 12 residues. V gave up 9 bases and J gave up 5 bases; unmatched junction bases: 4. CDR1 is SNHLY and CDR2 is FYNNEI in the germline V gene. The CDR3 DNA sequence: TGTGCCAGACGAGGACAGGGGTATGGCTACACCTTC. This translates into CARRGQGYGYTF. Variable domain in full (rest from reference TRBV2 and TRBJ1-2): EPEVTQTPSHQVTQMGQEVILRCVPISNHLYFYWYRQILGQKVEFLVSFYNNEISEKSEIFDDQFSVERPDGSNFTLKIRSTKLEDSAMYFCARRGQGYGYTFGSGTRLTVV.

This CDR3 reads CASSLGWANTGELFF. The CDR3 nucleotides are TGTGCCAGCAGCTTAGGCTGGGCGAACACCGGGGAGCTGTTTTTT. V usage is TRBV7-8 and J usage is TRBJ2-2; D not resolved. The CDR3 length is 15 residues. Trimming removed 1 base at V and 0 bases at J, with 6 bases between. The germline CDR1 and CDR2 sequences are SGHVS and FQNEAQ.

The sample holds many counts of this clonotype. The rearrangement uses TRBV7-9 and TRBJ1-5, with D unresolved. With 4 bases removed from V and 11 bases from J, the gap between germline ends came to 9 bases. Germline CDR1 and CDR2: SEHNR and FQNEAQ (reference sequence). The CDR3 length is 11 residues. As DNA, the CDR3 is TGTGCCAGCAGCTCCACTTCCGCCCAGCATTTT. This translates into CASSSTSAQHF.

The rearrangement uses TRBV6-6 and TRBJ1-1, with TRBD1 as a possible D gene (6 bases). This CDR3 has 15 residues. Germline lookup yields CDR1 MNHNY and CDR2 SVGAGI (reference sequence). Trimming left V 4 bases short and J 1 base short, with 13 bases between. This chain's CDR3 is CASSSDRYGNTEAFF. For the CDR3, the DNA is TGTGCCAGCAGTTCAGACAGGTATGGGAACACTGAAGCTTTCTTT.

The V call is TRBV9, the J call TRBJ1-1, with D unresolved. CDR1 SGDLS and CDR2 YYNGEE come from the germline V gene. Trimming took 0 bases from V and 3 from J, leaving 24 bases between them. The CDR3 is 19 residues long. The CDR3 DNA is TGTGCCAGCAGCGTAGTCCACGTTGAGGAGGCGGGTGCGCACACTGAAGCTTTCTTT. It specifies CASSVVHVEEAGAHTEAFF.

This sequence joins TRBV2 and TRBJ1-1; D not certain. The CDR3 length is 13 residues. Germline V lookup: CDR1 SNHLY, CDR2 FYNNEI. Trimming removed 2 bases at V and 1 base at J, with 5 bases between. This CDR3 is CASSEWRNTEAFF. The CDR3 DNA reads as TGTGCCAGCAGTGAATGGAGGAACACTGAAGCTTTCTTT.